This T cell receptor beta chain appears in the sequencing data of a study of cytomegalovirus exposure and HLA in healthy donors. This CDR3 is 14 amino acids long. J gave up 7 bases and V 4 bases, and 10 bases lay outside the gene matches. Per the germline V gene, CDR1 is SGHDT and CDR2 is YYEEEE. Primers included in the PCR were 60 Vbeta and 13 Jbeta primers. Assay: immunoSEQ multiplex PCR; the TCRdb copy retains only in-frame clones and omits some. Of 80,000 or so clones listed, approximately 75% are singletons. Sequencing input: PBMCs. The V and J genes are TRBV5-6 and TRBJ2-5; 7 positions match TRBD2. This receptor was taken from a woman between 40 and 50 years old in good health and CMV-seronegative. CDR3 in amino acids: CASSHLAESGTQYF. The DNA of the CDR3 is TGTGCCAGCAGCCATCTAGCGGAAAGTGGGACCCAGTACTTC.